This TCR beta chain stems from a study of tumor and adjacent non-tumor tissue in lung cancer. This sample's RNA came from whole unsorted tissue. Distant lung tissue was collected more than 3 cm away from the tumor edge. This clonotype turned up a few times. A read error is likely, as this CDR3 ends without the conserved phenylalanine or tryptophan. Three rounds of nested PCR, following a modified ARM-PCR protocol, produced the TCRbeta library. From the multiplex PCR reads, TCRdb called clonotypes with MiXCR, one entry per CDR3 protein. The profile covers approximately 120,000 distinct CDR3 sequences, with under 65% appearing a single time and 15% to 20% taken by the ten largest. Germline V CDR1 and CDR2: SGHRS, YFSETQ. This CDR3 has 16 residues.

Specimen: distant non-tumor lung tissue. The V call is TRBV5-1, the J call TRBJ2-5; 7 bases are a match to TRBD2. The TCR originated in a man aged 60 to 75 with non-small cell lung cancer. The CDR3 bases are TGCGCCAGGAGCTTGGCCGGGTCTAGCGGACAAGAGACCCAGTACCTC. Translated, it gives CARSLAGSSGQETQYL.